The 5 T cell receptor beta chains below come from one sample, sequenced in a study of blood T cells in healthy people across ages. For the second PCR, which ran for about 6 to 11 cycles, a sample-barcoded 5' primer and a J-beta primer mix were used. TCRdb ran MiXCR on the 5' RACE reads and lists one entry per CDR3 protein. The table has about 1 million distinct CDR3 sequences, 40% to 55% seen once. Sequencing used blood. Receptors were obtained from a woman aged 55-70 years in good health.

V and J are TRBV10-3 and TRBJ2-7, with D perhaps TRBD2 (7 bases). With 3 bases removed from V and 7 bases from J, the gap between germline ends came to 16 bases. The CDR3 extends over 14 amino acids. Per the germline V gene, CDR1 is ENHRY and CDR2 is SYGVKD. CDR3 amino acids: CAISDPRGGDEQYF. The CDR3 DNA sequence: TGTGCCATCAGTGACCCTAGGGGGGGCGATGAGCAGTACTTC.

The rearrangement uses TRBV2 and TRBJ2-7, with TRBD1 matching over 9 bases. Unmatched junction bases numbered 7, after V lost 5 bases and J lost 2 bases. The CDR3 is 15 amino acids. Per germline, CDR1 SNHLY and CDR2 FYNNEI. This CDR3 reads CASSSDRGRTYEQYF. The CDR3 nucleotides read TGTGCCAGCAGTTCTGACAGGGGGAGAACCTACGAGCAGTACTTC.

This clonotype was seen more than once but under ten times. The rearrangement links TRBV28 to TRBJ2-1; D might be TRBD2 (5 bases). V gave up 6 bases and J gave up 3 bases, with 18 bases separating them. Germline CDR1 is MDHEN and CDR2 is SYDVKM. The CDR3 contains 16 residues. CDR3: CASRTQAAPVYNEQFF. The CDR3 DNA reads as TGTGCCAGCAGAACCCAAGCGGCGCCGGTCTACAATGAGCAGTTCTTC.

The chain employs TRBV27 and TRBJ2-7; D is unclear. This CDR3 has 13 amino acids. The ends were cut back, 2 bases at V and 3 bases at J, with 8 bases in the middle. Germline assignment: CDR1 MNHEY and CDR2 SMNVEV (reference sequence). The CDR3 DNA is TGTGCCAGCAGTTTAGACCCCTTCTACGAGCAGTACTTC. Protein: CASSLDPFYEQYF.

This clonotype showed up just a few times. The chain recombines TRBV5-1 with TRBJ1-1; 7 bases line up with TRBD1. Germline lookup yields CDR1 SGHRS and CDR2 YFSETQ. The CDR3 loop spans 14 amino acids. The ends lost 6 bases at V and 0 bases at J; junction bases unmatched: 5. DNA for the CDR3: TGCGCCAGCACTAGACAGGGTTTGAACACTGAAGCTTTCTTT. This codes for CASTRQGLNTEAFF. The variable domain in full, completed from reference TRBV5-1 and TRBJ1-1, reads KAGVTQTPRYLIKTRGQQVTLSCSPISGHRSVSWYQQTPGQGLQFLFEYFSETQRNKGNFPGRFSGRQFSNSRSEMNVSTLELGDSALYLCASTRQGLNTEAFFGQGTRLTVV.